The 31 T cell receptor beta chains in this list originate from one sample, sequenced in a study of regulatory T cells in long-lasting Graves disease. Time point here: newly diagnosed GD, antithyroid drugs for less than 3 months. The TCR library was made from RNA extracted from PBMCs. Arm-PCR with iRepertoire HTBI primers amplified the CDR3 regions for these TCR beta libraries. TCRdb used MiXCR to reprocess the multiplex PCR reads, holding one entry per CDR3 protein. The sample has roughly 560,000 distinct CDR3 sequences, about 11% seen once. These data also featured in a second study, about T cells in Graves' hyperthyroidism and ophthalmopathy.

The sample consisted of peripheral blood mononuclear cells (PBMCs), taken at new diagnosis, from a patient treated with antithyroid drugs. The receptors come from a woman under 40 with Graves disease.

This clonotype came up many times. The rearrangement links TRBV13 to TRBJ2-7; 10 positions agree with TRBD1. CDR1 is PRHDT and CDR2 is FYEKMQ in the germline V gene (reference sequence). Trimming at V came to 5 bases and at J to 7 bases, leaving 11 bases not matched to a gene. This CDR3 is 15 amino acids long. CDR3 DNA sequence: TGTGCCAGCAGCCTGGGAGCGACAGGGGGCCGGGAGCAGTACTTC. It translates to CASSLGATGGREQYF. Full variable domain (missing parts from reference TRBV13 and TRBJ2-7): AAGVIQSPRHLIKEKRETATLKCYPIPRHDTVYWYQQGPGQDPQFLISFYEKMQSDKGSIPDRFSAQQFSDYHSELNMSSLELGDSALYFCASSLGATGGREQYFGPGTRLTVT.

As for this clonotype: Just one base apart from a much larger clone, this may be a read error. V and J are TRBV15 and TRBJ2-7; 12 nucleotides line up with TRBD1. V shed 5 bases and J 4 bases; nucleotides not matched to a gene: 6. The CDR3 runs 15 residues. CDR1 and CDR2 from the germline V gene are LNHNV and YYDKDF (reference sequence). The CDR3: CATSRDRGHLYEQYF. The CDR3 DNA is TGTGCCACCAGCCGGGACAGGGGGCACCTATACGAGCAGTACTTC.

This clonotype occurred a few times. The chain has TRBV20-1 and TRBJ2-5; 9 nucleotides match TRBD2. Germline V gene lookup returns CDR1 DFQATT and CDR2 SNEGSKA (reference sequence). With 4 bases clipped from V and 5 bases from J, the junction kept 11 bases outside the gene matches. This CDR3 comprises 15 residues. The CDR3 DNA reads TGCAGTGCTACGCGTCTAGCGGGATCGGGGGAGACCCAGTACTTC. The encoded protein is CSATRLAGSGETQYF.

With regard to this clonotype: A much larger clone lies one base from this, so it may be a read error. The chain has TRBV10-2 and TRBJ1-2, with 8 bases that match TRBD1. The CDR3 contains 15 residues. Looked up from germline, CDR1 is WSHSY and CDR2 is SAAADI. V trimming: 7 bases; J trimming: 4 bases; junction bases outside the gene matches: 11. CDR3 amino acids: CASNPGQGASYGYTF. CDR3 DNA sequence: TGCGCCAGCAACCCTGGACAGGGAGCTAGCTATGGCTACACCTTC.

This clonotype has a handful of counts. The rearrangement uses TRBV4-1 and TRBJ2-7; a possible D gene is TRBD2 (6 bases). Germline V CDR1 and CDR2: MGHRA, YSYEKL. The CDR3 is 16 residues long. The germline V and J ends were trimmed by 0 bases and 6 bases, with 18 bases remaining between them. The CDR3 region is CASSQDGDLRDVEQYF. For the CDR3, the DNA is TGCGCCAGCAGCCAAGATGGGGACTTACGCGACGTCGAGCAGTACTTC.

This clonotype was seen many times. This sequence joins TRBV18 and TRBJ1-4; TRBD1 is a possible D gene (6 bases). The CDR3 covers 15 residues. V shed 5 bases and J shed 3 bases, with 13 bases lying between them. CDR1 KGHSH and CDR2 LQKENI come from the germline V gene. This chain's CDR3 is CASSSRQASNEKLFF. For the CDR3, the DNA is TGTGCCAGCTCATCAAGACAGGCGTCTAATGAAAAACTGTTTTTT.

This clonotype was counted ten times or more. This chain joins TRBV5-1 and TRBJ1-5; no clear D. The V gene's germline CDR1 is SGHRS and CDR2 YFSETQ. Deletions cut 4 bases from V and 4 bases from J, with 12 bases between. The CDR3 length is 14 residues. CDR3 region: CASSIDGSNQPQHF. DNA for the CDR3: TGCGCCAGCAGCATAGACGGATCTAATCAGCCCCAGCATTTT.

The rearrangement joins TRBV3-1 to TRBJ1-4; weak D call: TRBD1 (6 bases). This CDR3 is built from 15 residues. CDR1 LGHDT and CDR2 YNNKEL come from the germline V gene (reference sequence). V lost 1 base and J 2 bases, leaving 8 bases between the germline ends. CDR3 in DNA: TGTGCCAGCAGCCAAGCGAGGGGGACTAATGAAAAACTGTTTTTT. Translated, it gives CASSQARGTNEKLFF.

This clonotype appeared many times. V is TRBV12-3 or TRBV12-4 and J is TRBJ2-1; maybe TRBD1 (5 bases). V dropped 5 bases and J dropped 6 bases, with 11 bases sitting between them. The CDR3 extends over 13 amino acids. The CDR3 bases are TGTGCCAGCAGTAGACAGCCTGGCAATGAGCAGTTCTTC. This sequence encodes CASSRQPGNEQFF.

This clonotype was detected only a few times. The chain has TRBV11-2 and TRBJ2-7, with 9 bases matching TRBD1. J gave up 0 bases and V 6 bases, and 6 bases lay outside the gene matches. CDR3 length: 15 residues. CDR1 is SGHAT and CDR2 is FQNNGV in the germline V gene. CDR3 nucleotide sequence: TGTGCCAGCAGAGCAACAGGGGGCGGCTCCTACGAGCAGTACTTC. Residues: CASRATGGGSYEQYF.

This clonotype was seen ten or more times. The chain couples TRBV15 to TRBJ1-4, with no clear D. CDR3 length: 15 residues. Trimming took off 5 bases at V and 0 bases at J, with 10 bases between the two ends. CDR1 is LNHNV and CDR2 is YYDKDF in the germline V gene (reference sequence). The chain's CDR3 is CATSPRPATNEKLFF. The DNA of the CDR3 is TGTGCCACCAGCCCCCGCCCCGCAACTAATGAAAAACTGTTTTTT.

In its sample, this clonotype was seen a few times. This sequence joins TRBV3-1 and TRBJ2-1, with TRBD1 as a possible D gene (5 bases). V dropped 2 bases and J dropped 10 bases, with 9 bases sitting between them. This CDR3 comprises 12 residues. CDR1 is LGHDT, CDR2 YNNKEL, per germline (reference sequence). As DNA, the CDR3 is TGTGCCAGCAGCCAATCTCACAGGGAGCAGTTCTTC. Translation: CASSQSHREQFF.

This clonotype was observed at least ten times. CDR3 residues: CASSLSSQPQHF. In nucleotides, the CDR3 is TGTGCCAGCAGCTTAAGTAGTCAGCCCCAGCATTTT. V is TRBV27 and J is TRBJ1-5; D not certain. The V gene's germline CDR1 is MNHEY and CDR2 SMNVEV (reference sequence). V was cut by 6 bases and J by 6 bases, with 9 bases left in between. The CDR3 contains 12 residues.

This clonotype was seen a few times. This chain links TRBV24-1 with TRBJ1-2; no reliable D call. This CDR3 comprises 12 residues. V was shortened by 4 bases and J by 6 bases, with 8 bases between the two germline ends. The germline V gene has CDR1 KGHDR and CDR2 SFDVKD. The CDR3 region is CATSDGGDGYTF. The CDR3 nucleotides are TGTGCCACCAGTGACGGAGGAGATGGCTACACCTTC.

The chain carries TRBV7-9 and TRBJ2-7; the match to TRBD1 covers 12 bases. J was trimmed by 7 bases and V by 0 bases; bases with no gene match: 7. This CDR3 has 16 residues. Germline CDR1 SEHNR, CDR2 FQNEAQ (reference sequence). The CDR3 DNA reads TGTGCCAGCAGCTTAGCGCACGGGACAGGGGGCGGTGAGCAGTACTTC. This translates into CASSLAHGTGGGEQYF.

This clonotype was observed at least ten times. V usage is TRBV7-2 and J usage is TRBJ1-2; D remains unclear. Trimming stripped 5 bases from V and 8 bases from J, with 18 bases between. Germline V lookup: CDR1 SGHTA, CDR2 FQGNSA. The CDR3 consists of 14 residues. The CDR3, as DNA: TGTGCCAGCAGCCCCAACGAGAGAATTGGGGGCTACACCTTC. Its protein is CASSPNERIGGYTF. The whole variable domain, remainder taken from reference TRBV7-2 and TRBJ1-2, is GAGVSQSPSNKVTEKGKDVELRCDPISGHTALYWYRQSLGQGLEFLIYFQGNSAPDKSGLPSDRFSAERTGGSVSTLTIQRTQQEDSAVYLCASSPNERIGGYTFGSGTRLTVV.

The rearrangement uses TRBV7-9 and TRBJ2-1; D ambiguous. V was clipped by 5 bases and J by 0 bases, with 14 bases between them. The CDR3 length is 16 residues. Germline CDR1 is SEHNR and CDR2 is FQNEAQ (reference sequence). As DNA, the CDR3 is TGTGCCAGCAGCCTACTTGCTATGAGCTCCTACAATGAGCAGTTCTTC. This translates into CASSLLAMSSYNEQFF.

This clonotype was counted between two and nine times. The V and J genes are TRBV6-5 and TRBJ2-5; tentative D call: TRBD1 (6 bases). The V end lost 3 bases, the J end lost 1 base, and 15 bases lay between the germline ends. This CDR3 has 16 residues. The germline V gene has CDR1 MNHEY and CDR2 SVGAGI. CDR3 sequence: CASSYRRTVRQETQYF. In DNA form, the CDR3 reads TGTGCCAGCAGTTATCGGCGGACAGTCCGCCAAGAGACCCAGTACTTC.

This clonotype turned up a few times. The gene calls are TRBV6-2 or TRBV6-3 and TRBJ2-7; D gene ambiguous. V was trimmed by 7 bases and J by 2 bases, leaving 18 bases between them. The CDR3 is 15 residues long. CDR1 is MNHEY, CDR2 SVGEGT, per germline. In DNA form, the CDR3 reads TGTGCCAGCACCCCTCGCCCGGGCAGCCCCTACGAGCAGTACTTC. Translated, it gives CASTPRPGSPYEQYF.

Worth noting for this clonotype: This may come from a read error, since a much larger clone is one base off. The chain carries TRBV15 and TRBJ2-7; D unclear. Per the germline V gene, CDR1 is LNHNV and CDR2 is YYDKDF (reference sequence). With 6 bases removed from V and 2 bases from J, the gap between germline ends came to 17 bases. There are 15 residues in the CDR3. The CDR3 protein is CATRGDRAIPYEQYF. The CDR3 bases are TGTGCCACCAGGGGCGACCGGGCTATTCCCTACGAGCAGTACTTC.

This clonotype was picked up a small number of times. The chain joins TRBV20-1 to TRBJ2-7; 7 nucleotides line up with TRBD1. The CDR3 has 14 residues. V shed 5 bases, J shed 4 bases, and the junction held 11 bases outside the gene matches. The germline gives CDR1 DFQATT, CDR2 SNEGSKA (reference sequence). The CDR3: CSAPPYRGRYEQYF. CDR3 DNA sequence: TGCAGTGCTCCTCCCTACAGGGGCCGGTACGAGCAGTACTTC.

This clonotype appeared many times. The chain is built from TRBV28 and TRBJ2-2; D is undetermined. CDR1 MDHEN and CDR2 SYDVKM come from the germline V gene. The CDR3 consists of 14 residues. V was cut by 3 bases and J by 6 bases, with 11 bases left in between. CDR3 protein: CASSFLPRSGELFF. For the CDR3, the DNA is TGTGCCAGCAGTTTTTTGCCCCGGTCCGGGGAGCTGTTTTTT.

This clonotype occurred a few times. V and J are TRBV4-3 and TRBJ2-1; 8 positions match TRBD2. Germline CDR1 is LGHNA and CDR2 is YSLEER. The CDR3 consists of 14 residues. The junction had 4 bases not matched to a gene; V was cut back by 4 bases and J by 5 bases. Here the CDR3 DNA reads TGCGCCAGCAGCCCGGGACTAGGGCACAATGAGCAGTTCTTC. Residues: CASSPGLGHNEQFF.

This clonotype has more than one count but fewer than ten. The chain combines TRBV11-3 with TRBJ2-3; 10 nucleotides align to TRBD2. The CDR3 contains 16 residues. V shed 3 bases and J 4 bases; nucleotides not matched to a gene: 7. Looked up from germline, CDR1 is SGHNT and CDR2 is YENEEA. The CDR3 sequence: CASSLGSGREADTQYF. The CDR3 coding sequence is TGTGCCAGCAGCTTGGGGAGCGGGAGGGAGGCAGATACGCAGTATTTT.

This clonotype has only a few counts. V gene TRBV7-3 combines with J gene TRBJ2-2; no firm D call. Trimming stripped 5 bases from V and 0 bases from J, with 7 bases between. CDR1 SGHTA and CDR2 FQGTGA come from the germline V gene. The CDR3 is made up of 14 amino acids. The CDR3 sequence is CASSLQTNTGELFF. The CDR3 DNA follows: TGTGCCAGCAGCCTGCAGACGAACACCGGGGAGCTGTTTTTT. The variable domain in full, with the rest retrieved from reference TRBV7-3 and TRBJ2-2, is GAGVSQTPSNKVTEKGKYVELRCDPISGHTALYWYRQSLGQGPEFLIYFQGTGAADDSGLPNDRFFAVRPEGSVSTLKIQRTERGDSAVYLCASSLQTNTGELFFGEGSRLTVL.

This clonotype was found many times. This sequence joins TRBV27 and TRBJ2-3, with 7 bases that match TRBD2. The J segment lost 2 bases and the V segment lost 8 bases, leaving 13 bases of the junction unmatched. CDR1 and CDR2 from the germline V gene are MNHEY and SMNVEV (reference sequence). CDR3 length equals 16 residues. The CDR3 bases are TGTGCCAGCTCCCTTTCCTGGGACTACCACACAGATACGCAGTATTTT. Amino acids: CASSLSWDYHTDTQYF.

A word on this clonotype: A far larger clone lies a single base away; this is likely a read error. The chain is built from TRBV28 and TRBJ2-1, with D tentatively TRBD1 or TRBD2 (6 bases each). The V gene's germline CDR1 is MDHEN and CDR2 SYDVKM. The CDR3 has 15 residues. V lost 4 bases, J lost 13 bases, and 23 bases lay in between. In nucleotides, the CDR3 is TGTGCCAGCAGTTACAGGGCGGGATACCAAGAGACCCAGTTCTTC. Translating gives CASSYRAGYQETQFF.

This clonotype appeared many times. CDR3 loop: CASSLHLGIRAEQFF. The CDR3 DNA is TGTGCCAGCAGCTTACACTTAGGGATTCGGGCTGAGCAGTTCTTC. The rearrangement links TRBV7-9 to TRBJ2-1, with D unresolved. The CDR3 is 15 residues long. Germline V gene data show CDR1 as SEHNR and CDR2 as FQNEAQ (reference sequence). V lost 2 bases, J lost 9 bases, and 17 bases lay in between.

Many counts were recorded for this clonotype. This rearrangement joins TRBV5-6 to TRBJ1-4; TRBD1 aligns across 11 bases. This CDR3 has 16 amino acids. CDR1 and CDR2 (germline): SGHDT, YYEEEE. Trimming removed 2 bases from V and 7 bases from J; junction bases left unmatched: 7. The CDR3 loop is CASSFNPGQGVEKLFF. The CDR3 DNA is TGTGCCAGCAGCTTTAACCCGGGACAGGGGGTTGAAAAACTGTTTTTT.

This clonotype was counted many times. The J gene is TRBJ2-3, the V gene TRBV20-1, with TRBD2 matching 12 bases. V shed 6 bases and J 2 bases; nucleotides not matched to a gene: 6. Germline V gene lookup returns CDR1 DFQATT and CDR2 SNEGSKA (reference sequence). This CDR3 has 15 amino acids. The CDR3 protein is CSATSGRWDTDTQYF. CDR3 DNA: TGCAGTGCCACTAGCGGGAGGTGGGACACAGATACGCAGTATTTT.

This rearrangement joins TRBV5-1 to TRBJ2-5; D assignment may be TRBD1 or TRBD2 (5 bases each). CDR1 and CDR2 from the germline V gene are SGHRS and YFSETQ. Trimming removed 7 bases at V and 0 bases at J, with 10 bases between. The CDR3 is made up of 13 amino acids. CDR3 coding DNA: TGCGCCAGCGGCCGGGACCACCAAGAGACCCAGTACTTC. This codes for CASGRDHQETQYF. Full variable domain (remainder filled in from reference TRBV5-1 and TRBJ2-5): KAGVTQTPRYLIKTRGQQVTLSCSPISGHRSVSWYQQTPGQGLQFLFEYFSETQRNKGNFPGRFSGRQFSNSRSEMNVSTLELGDSALYLCASGRDHQETQYFGPGTRLLVL.